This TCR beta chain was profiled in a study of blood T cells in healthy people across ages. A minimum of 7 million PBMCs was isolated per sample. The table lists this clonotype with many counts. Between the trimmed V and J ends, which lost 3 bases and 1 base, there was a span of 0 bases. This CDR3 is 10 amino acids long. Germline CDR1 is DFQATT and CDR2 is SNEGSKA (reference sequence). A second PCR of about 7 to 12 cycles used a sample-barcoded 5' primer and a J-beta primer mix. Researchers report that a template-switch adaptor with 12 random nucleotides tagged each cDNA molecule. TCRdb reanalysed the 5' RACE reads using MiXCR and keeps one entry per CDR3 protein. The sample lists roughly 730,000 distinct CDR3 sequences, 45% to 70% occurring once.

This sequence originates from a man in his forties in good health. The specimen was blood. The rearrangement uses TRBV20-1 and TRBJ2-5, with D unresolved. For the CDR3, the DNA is TGCAGTGCTAGCCAAGAGACCCAGTACTTC. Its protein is CSASQETQYF.